The 7 T cell receptor beta chains reported below all come from one sample, sequenced in a study of glioma-infiltrating T cells. Amplification of TCR alpha and beta CDR3 regions from RNA used iRepertoire nested multiplex PCR. One entry per CDR3 protein, called by TCRdb with MiXCR from the multiplex PCR reads. The top ten clones hold approximately 7% of a sample with approximately 88,000 distinct CDR3 sequences, about 25% of them seen once. The sequenced sample was glioma tissue, nonneoplastic brain tissue, or PBMCs (not recorded which). The receptor source for this set is a human donor with low-grade glioma or glioblastoma, undergoing nonglioma brain surgery, or in good health (not recorded which).

Note on this clonotype: Just one base apart from a much larger clone, this may be a read error. Written as DNA, the CDR3 is TGTGCCAGCTCAGCAGGGTACGGGCAGTACTTC. It codes for CASSAGYGQYF. This rearrangement joins TRBV18 to TRBJ2-7, with a tentative D call TRBD1 (5 bases). CDR1 KGHSH and CDR2 LQKENI come from the germline V gene. The CDR3 is 11 residues long.

This clonotype showed up just a few times. The chain couples TRBV12-3 or TRBV12-4 to TRBJ2-1; possibly TRBD2 for D (6 bases). There are 15 residues in the CDR3. With 6 bases removed from V and 1 base from J, the gap between germline ends came to 13 bases. For the CDR3, the DNA is TGTGCCAGCAGGCACGGGAGTGGGTCCTACAATGAGCAGTTCTTC. Its protein is CASRHGSGSYNEQFF.

The sample holds many counts of this clonotype. This chain connects TRBV19 to TRBJ1-1, with D hard to call. V lost 7 bases, J lost 0 bases, and 15 bases lay in between. In germline, CDR1 is LNHDA, CDR2 SQIVND (reference sequence). This CDR3 region has 15 residues. CDR3 protein: CASKIQATMNTEAFF. CDR3 bases: TGTGCCAGTAAAATCCAGGCTACTATGAACACTGAAGCTTTCTTT.

This clonotype was seen ten or more times. The chain recombines TRBV6-6 with TRBJ2-7; D could derive from TRBD1 or TRBD2 (5 bases each). There are 14 residues in the CDR3. Trimming took 2 bases from V and 5 from J, leaving 13 bases between them. Germline assignment: CDR1 MNHNY and CDR2 SVGAGI (reference sequence). This chain's CDR3 is CASSYSPVGDEQYF. The DNA of the CDR3 is TGTGCCAGCAGTTACAGCCCGGTGGGGGACGAGCAGTACTTC.

This clonotype has just one count. V usage is TRBV20-1 and J usage is TRBJ1-1; 8 bases line up with TRBD1. J was trimmed by 10 bases and V by 6 bases; bases with no gene match: 13. The CDR3 is made up of 13 amino acids. CDR1 is DFQATT and CDR2 is SNEGSKA in the germline V gene (reference sequence). The CDR3 here is CSAKPTGVKGAFF. In DNA, the CDR3 is TGCAGTGCCAAGCCGACAGGGGTAAAGGGAGCTTTCTTT.

This clonotype was seen repeatedly, ten times or more. The chain combines TRBV29-1 with TRBJ1-2; no reliable D call. This CDR3 region has 12 residues. Germline-derived CDR1 and CDR2 are SQVTM and ANQGSEA. Trimming pared 8 bases from V and 7 bases from J, leaving 17 bases between. The CDR3 sequence: CSSPDRALGYTF. CDR3 DNA sequence: TGCAGCAGCCCGGACCGGGCCCTTGGCTACACCTTC.

This clonotype was recorded at least ten times. The V call is TRBV12-3 or TRBV12-4, the J call TRBJ1-2; 8 bases map to TRBD1. The CDR3 spans 12 residues. The J segment lost 4 bases and the V segment lost 5 bases, leaving 0 bases of the junction unmatched. The CDR3 sequence is CASSTGGYGYTF. DNA for the CDR3: TGTGCCAGCAGTACAGGGGGCTATGGCTACACCTTC.